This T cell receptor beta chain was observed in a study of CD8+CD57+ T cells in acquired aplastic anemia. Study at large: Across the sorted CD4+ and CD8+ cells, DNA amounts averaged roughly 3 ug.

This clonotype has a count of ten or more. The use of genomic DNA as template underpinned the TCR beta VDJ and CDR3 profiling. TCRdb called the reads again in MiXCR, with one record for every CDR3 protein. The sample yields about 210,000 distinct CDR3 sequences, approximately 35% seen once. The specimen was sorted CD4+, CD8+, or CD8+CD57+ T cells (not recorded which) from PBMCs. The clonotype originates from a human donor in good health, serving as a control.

The CDR3: CASSYLQETQYF. The CDR3 coding sequence is TGCGCCAGCAGCTATCTCCAAGAGACCCAGTACTTC. The rearrangement joins TRBV5-1 to TRBJ2-5; D not certain. There are 12 residues in the CDR3. In germline, CDR1 is SGHRS, CDR2 YFSETQ. V was clipped by 3 bases and J by 1 base, with 4 bases between them.